A single sample gave rise to the 30 T cell receptor beta chains below, sequenced in a study of T cell repertoires in cytomegalovirus infection. Their antigens are not known. One entry per CDR3 protein results from TCRdb running MiXCR on the reads. The table shows about 480,000 distinct CDR3 sequences, with roughly a third occurring only once. The specimen was cultured PBMCs, collected from culture after CMV antigen stimulation. Receptor source: a human donor in good health (CMV status not recorded). Some clones in this sample may be carry-over from other donors' samples.

This clonotype showed up just a few times. This chain connects TRBV6-2 or TRBV6-3 to TRBJ2-7; a possible D gene is TRBD1 (6 bases). With 0 bases removed from V and 3 bases from J, the gap between germline ends came to 12 bases. CDR1 and CDR2 (germline): MNHEY, SVGEGT. The CDR3 loop spans 15 amino acids. The CDR3 DNA sequence: TGTGCCAGCAGTTACTCGAACAGGGATTACTACGAGCAGTACTTC. Its protein is CASSYSNRDYYEQYF.

The V gene is TRBV15, the J gene TRBJ2-1; 7 bases agree with TRBD2. The CDR3 length is 15 residues. V dropped 1 base and J dropped 5; count of bases not matched to a gene: 5. Germline CDR1 LNHNV, CDR2 YYDKDF (reference sequence). The CDR3 bases are TGTGCCACCAGCAGAGTCTCCAGCGGGAACAATGAGCAGTTCTTC. It is translated as CATSRVSSGNNEQFF.

The sample holds a few counts of this clonotype. The V call is TRBV7-2, the J call TRBJ1-4; D is perhaps TRBD1 (5 bases). The CDR3 spans 13 residues. V lost 2 bases, J lost 7 bases, and 8 bases lay in between. Germline V gene data show CDR1 as SGHTA and CDR2 as FQGNSA. The CDR3 protein is CASSLMGGEKLFF. The DNA for the CDR3 is TGTGCCAGCAGCTTAATGGGGGGTGAAAAACTGTTTTTT.

The chain links TRBV6-2 or TRBV6-3 to TRBJ2-7; tentative D call: TRBD1 (5 bases). Germline V gives CDR1 MNHEY, CDR2 SVGEGT. The ends were cut back, 2 bases at V and 1 base at J, with 6 bases in the middle. The CDR3 is made up of 13 amino acids. CDR3 in DNA: TGTGCCAGCAGTTACAAGGGGTCCTACGAGCAGTACTTC. Translated, it gives CASSYKGSYEQYF.

This chain uses TRBV11-3 with TRBJ2-5; possibly TRBD1 for D (6 bases). The V end lost 5 bases, the J end lost 5 bases, and 12 bases lay between the germline ends. Germline loops: CDR1 SGHNT, CDR2 YENEEA. The length of the CDR3 is 13 residues. In DNA, the CDR3 is TGTGCCAGCAGCCAGGGACACGGGGAGACCCAGTACTTC. It codes for CASSQGHGETQYF.

The V and J genes are TRBV27 and TRBJ2-1; 7 bases map to TRBD2. The ends lost 5 bases at V and 0 bases at J; junction bases unmatched: 4. This CDR3 is 15 amino acids long. The germline V gene has CDR1 MNHEY and CDR2 SMNVEV (reference sequence). CDR3 protein: CASSSGILSYNEQFF. In nucleotides, the CDR3 is TGTGCCAGCAGTAGCGGGATTCTCTCCTACAATGAGCAGTTCTTC.

J is TRBJ1-2 and V is TRBV7-2; 7 nucleotides match TRBD1. J was trimmed by 7 bases and V by 5 bases; bases with no gene match: 13. The CDR3 length is 15 residues. Germline V gene data show CDR1 as SGHTA and CDR2 as FQGNSA. CDR3: CASSPRGAGGGGYTF. Written as DNA, the CDR3 is TGTGCCAGCAGCCCCAGAGGGGCAGGGGGTGGTGGCTACACCTTC.

This chain joins TRBV11-2 and TRBJ2-1, with 10 bases lining up with TRBD2. This CDR3 has 15 residues. With 3 bases clipped from V and 6 bases from J, the junction kept 5 bases outside the gene matches. The germline V gene has CDR1 SGHAT and CDR2 FQNNGV. The CDR3 coding sequence is TGTGCCAGCAGCTTCCCCCTAGCGGGGGTCAATGAGCAGTTCTTC. Translation gives CASSFPLAGVNEQFF.

The CDR3 region is CASSIFSDSGTGTRSNQPQHF. The CDR3 DNA follows: TGTGCCAGTAGTATATTCTCGGACTCCGGGACAGGGACGCGTAGCAATCAGCCCCAGCATTTT. The chain recombines TRBV19 with TRBJ1-5, with 9 bases aligning to TRBD1. The CDR3 length is 21 residues. V gave up 2 bases and J gave up 0 bases; unmatched junction bases: 17. The germline V gene has CDR1 LNHDA and CDR2 SQIVND (reference sequence). Variable domain in full (rest from reference TRBV19 and TRBJ1-5): DGGITQSPKYLFRKEGQNVTLSCEQNLNHDAMYWYRQDPGQGLRLIYYSQIVNDFQKGDIAEGYSVSREKKESFPLTVTSAQKNPTAFYLCASSIFSDSGTGTRSNQPQHFGDGTRLSIL.

The chain carries TRBV12-3 or TRBV12-4 and TRBJ1-5; D is uncertain. The CDR3 has 15 residues. Deletions cut 3 bases from V and 3 bases from J, with 12 bases between. The CDR3 spells CASSFRRGVNQPQHF. Written as DNA, the CDR3 is TGTGCCAGCAGTTTCCGACGCGGGGTCAATCAGCCCCAGCATTTT.

The chain has TRBV24-1 and TRBJ2-1; 7 nucleotides match TRBD1. Germline loops: CDR1 KGHDR, CDR2 SFDVKD. The trim removed 4 bases at V and 4 bases at J, leaving 6 bases unmatched. This CDR3 contains 15 residues. This chain's CDR3 is CATSEGGRDYNEQFF. CDR3 DNA: TGTGCCACCAGTGAAGGGGGCAGGGATTACAATGAGCAGTTCTTC.

This chain links TRBV12-3 or TRBV12-4 with TRBJ2-4, with D hard to call. The CDR3 loop spans 13 amino acids. Trimming pared 7 bases from V and 0 bases from J, leaving 7 bases between. For the CDR3, the DNA is TGTGCCAGCACTCGTCGAGCCAAAAACATTCAGTACTTC. Protein product: CASTRRAKNIQYF.

Remarks on this clonotype: At one boundary the junction diverges from the germline segment, which might be a read error. The V gene is TRBV14, the J gene TRBJ2-3; 7 bases match TRBD2. The CDR3 totals 15 residues. The germline gives CDR1 SGHDN, CDR2 FVKESK. The CDR3 coding sequence is TGTGCCAGCCGCCAGAGCGGGGACGTCCTAGATACGCAGTATTTT. Translated: CASRQSGDVLDTQYF. Variable domain in full (rest from reference TRBV14 and TRBJ2-3): EAGVTQFPSHSVIEKGQTVTLRCDPISGHDNLYWYRRVMGKEIKFLLHFVKESKQDESGMPNNRFLAERTGGTYSTLKVQPAELEDSGVYFCASRQSGDVLDTQYFGPGTRLTVL.

The V gene is TRBV7-9, the J gene TRBJ1-2, with 9 bases aligning to TRBD1. V shed 1 base and J 8 bases; nucleotides not matched to a gene: 5. CDR1 is SEHNR, CDR2 FQNEAQ, per germline (reference sequence). The CDR3 is 14 amino acids. The CDR3 DNA sequence: TGTGCCAGCAGCTTAGACCTGACAGGGGGAGGCTACACCTTC. Translation gives CASSLDLTGGGYTF.

The genes are TRBV28 and TRBJ1-2, with a tentative D call TRBD1 (6 bases). From germline, CDR1 is MDHEN and CDR2 SYDVKM. The CDR3 is 14 amino acids. Trimming removed 2 bases from V and 8 bases from J, with 15 bases in between. The CDR3 DNA is TGTGCCAGCAGTTTAAACCAGGGGATCCAGGGCTACACCTTC. Translating gives CASSLNQGIQGYTF.

A few counts support this clonotype. This chain joins TRBV19 and TRBJ1-1, with 7 bases matching TRBD1. From germline, CDR1 is LNHDA and CDR2 SQIVND (reference sequence). The CDR3 extends over 17 amino acids. J lost 3 bases, V lost 7 bases, and 17 bases had no gene match. CDR3 region: CASTSGGGVGIDTEAFF. The CDR3 region has the DNA TGTGCCAGTACCTCTGGAGGGGGCGTAGGGATAGACACTGAAGCTTTCTTT.

CDR3 protein: CSASGAGDPTTANTGELFF. The CDR3 bases are TGCAGTGCTAGCGGAGCGGGAGATCCCACGACCGCGAACACCGGGGAGCTGTTTTTT. V gene TRBV20-1 combines with J gene TRBJ2-2, with 8 bases matching TRBD2. V was pared by 3 bases and J by 0 bases, with 15 bases of the junction left unmatched. In germline, CDR1 is DFQATT, CDR2 SNEGSKA (reference sequence). The CDR3 extends over 19 amino acids.

This clonotype occurred a few times. The V call is TRBV20-1, the J call TRBJ1-1; the D gene is possibly TRBD1 (6 bases). Germline-derived CDR1 and CDR2 are DFQATT and SNEGSKA (reference sequence). The V gene lost 8 bases and the J gene lost 5 bases, with 12 bases spanning the gap. This CDR3 has 11 residues. The CDR3 is CSSQGSTEAFF. The CDR3 DNA reads TGCAGTTCTCAGGGGTCAACTGAAGCTTTCTTT.

In its sample, this clonotype was seen many times. The chain has TRBV18 and TRBJ2-1, with 12 bases that match TRBD2. The V gene end was trimmed by 2 bases and the J gene end by 10 bases; junction bases not matched to a gene: 9. This CDR3 has 16 amino acids. Germline V gene sequence: CDR1 KGHSH, CDR2 LQKENI. CDR3 loop: CASSPFFRLAGEEQFF. CDR3 nucleotide sequence: TGTGCCAGCTCACCATTCTTTCGACTAGCGGGAGAAGAGCAGTTCTTC.

The chain couples TRBV4-1 to TRBJ1-4, with D maybe TRBD1 (5 bases). The CDR3 has 15 amino acids. The germline V gene encodes CDR1 MGHRA and CDR2 YSYEKL. V was trimmed by 2 bases and J by 0 bases, leaving 7 bases between them. This CDR3 is CASSQLGATNEKLFF. CDR3 in DNA: TGCGCCAGCAGCCAATTAGGGGCAACTAATGAAAAACTGTTTTTT.

This clonotype was counted a few times. V is TRBV13 and J is TRBJ1-3, with 10 nucleotides matching TRBD1. This CDR3 region has 17 residues. Unmatched junction bases numbered 9, after V lost 5 bases and J lost 2 bases. Germline V CDR1 and CDR2: PRHDT, FYEKMQ (reference sequence). The CDR3 reads CASSGMSDRGPGNTIYF. For the CDR3, the DNA is TGTGCCAGCAGCGGAATGTCAGACAGGGGGCCTGGAAACACCATATATTTT. Filled out from reference TRBV13 and TRBJ1-3, the complete variable domain reads AAGVIQSPRHLIKEKRETATLKCYPIPRHDTVYWYQQGPGQDPQFLISFYEKMQSDKGSIPDRFSAQQFSDYHSELNMSSLELGDSALYFCASSGMSDRGPGNTIYFGEGSWLTVV.

The J gene is TRBJ2-5, the V gene TRBV7-2, with D perhaps given as TRBD1 or TRBD2 (5 bases each). This CDR3 has 15 residues. Germline V gene lookup returns CDR1 SGHTA and CDR2 FQGNSA. The V gene lost 3 bases and the J gene lost 0 bases, with 11 bases spanning the gap. The CDR3 loop is CASSLAWGYQETQYF. In nucleotides, the CDR3 is TGTGCCAGCAGCTTGGCTTGGGGGTACCAAGAGACCCAGTACTTC. Supplemented by reference TRBV7-2 and TRBJ2-5, the full variable domain reads GAGVSQSPSNKVTEKGKDVELRCDPISGHTALYWYRQSLGQGLEFLIYFQGNSAPDKSGLPSDRFSAERTGGSVSTLTIQRTQQEDSAVYLCASSLAWGYQETQYFGPGTRLLVL.

Turning to this clonotype: Compared with germline, one end of the junction differs, possibly owing to a read error. The chain's CDR3 is CAVRRTLIAEASLKNTEAFF. The CDR3 nucleotides read TGTGCCGTCAGAAGAACGCTGATCGCCGAGGCGAGCCTTAAGAACACTGAAGCTTTCTTT. The V gene is TRBV10-3, the J gene TRBJ1-1; the D is unclear. This CDR3 contains 20 residues. Per germline, CDR1 ENHRY and CDR2 SYGVKD.

The chain joins TRBV28 to TRBJ1-2; TRBD1 agrees at 10 bases. Per the germline V gene, CDR1 is MDHEN and CDR2 is SYDVKM. V dropped 4 bases and J dropped 4; count of bases not matched to a gene: 12. The CDR3 has 17 residues. As DNA, the CDR3 is TGTGCCAGCAGTTCCCTCGACGACAGGGGGCGAGGCTATGGCTACACCTTC. Amino acid sequence: CASSSLDDRGRGYGYTF.

Turning to this clonotype: Here the CDR3 omits its conserved ending phenylalanine or tryptophan, so a read error is the likely source. The genes are TRBV5-1 and TRBJ1-2; D gene unclear. The germline CDR1 and CDR2 sequences are SGHRS and YFSETQ. Trimming took 1 base from V and 5 from J, leaving 9 bases between them. CDR3 size: 13 residues. This chain's CDR3 is CASSLTDGYGYTS. The CDR3 DNA is TGCGCCAGCAGCTTGACGGACGGTTATGGCTACACCTCC.

The J gene is TRBJ2-7, the V gene TRBV18; D not certain. Germline loops: CDR1 KGHSH, CDR2 LQKENI. The CDR3 sequence is 11 residues long. In DNA, the CDR3 is TGTGCCAGCTCATCAGGATCTCGGACGGTAGTC. Its translation is CASSSGSRTVV.

The chain joins TRBV6-6 to TRBJ1-3; D is ambiguous. Germline CDR1 reads MNHNY; CDR2 reads SVGAGI (reference sequence). The V end lost 2 bases, the J end lost 4 bases, and 15 bases lay between the germline ends. The CDR3 has 16 residues. The CDR3 region is CASSYALGHHGNTIYF. Written as DNA, the CDR3 is TGTGCCAGCAGTTACGCCCTGGGTCATCACGGAAACACCATATATTTT.

This clonotype was seen a few times. V gene TRBV20-1 combines with J gene TRBJ2-3; 7 positions agree with TRBD2. The CDR3 has 19 residues. Germline V gives CDR1 DFQATT, CDR2 SNEGSKA (reference sequence). V was pared by 5 bases and J by 2 bases, with 22 bases of the junction left unmatched. CDR3 coding DNA: TGCAGTGCTCCGCCTGCGCTAGCGGACACCGAAGAAGTCACAGATACGCAGTATTTT. This sequence encodes CSAPPALADTEEVTDTQYF.

This clonotype showed up many times. The gene calls are TRBV7-8 and TRBJ1-1, with D hard to call. CDR3 length equals 17 residues. Germline-derived CDR1 and CDR2 are SGHVS and FQNEAQ. Trimming took off 2 bases at V and 1 base at J, with 17 bases between the two ends. This chain's CDR3 is CASSLRAGVLGNTEAFF. DNA for the CDR3: TGTGCCAGCAGCTTAAGGGCCGGTGTATTGGGGAACACTGAAGCTTTCTTT.

The sample holds a few counts of this clonotype. This chain connects TRBV7-3 to TRBJ2-1, with 7 bases aligning to TRBD2. V trimming: 2 bases; J trimming: 2 bases; junction bases outside the gene matches: 6. The CDR3 is 16 amino acids. CDR1 and CDR2 from the germline V gene are SGHTA and FQGTGA. In nucleotides, the CDR3 is TGTGCCAGCAGCTTATATGGCGGGAGACCCTACAATGAGCAGTTCTTC. Translation: CASSLYGGRPYNEQFF. Filled out from reference TRBV7-3 and TRBJ2-1, the complete variable domain reads GAGVSQTPSNKVTEKGKYVELRCDPISGHTALYWYRQSLGQGPEFLIYFQGTGAADDSGLPNDRFFAVRPEGSVSTLKIQRTERGDSAVYLCASSLYGGRPYNEQFFGPGTRLTVL.